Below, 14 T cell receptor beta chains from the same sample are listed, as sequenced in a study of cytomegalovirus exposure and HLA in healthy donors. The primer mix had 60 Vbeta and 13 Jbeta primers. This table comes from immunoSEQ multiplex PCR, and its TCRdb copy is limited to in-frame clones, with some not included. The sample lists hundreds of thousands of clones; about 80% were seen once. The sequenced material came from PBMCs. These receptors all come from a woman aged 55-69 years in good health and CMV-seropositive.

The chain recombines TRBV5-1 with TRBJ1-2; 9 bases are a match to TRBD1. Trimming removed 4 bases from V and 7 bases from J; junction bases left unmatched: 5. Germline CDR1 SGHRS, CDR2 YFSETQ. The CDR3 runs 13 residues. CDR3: CASSTGQGSGYTF. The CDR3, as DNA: TGCGCCAGCAGCACGGGACAGGGAAGTGGCTACACCTTC.

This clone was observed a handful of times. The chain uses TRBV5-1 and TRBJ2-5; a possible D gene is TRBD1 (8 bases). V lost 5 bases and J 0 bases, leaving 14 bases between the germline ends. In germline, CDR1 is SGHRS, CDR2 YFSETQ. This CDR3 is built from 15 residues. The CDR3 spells CASRLQGGNQETQYF. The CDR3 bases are TGCGCCAGCAGACTACAGGGGGGGAACCAAGAGACCCAGTACTTC. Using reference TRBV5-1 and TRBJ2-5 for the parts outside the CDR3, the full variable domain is KAGVTQTPRYLIKTRGQQVTLSCSPISGHRSVSWYQQTPGQGLQFLFEYFSETQRNKGNFPGRFSGRQFSNSRSEMNVSTLELGDSALYLCASRLQGGNQETQYFGPGTRLLVL.

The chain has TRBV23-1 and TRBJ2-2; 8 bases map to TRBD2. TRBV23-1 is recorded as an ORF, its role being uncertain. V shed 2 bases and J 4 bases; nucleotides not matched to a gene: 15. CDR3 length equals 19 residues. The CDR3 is CASSQGEVPGGIGTGELFF. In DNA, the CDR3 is TGCGCCAGCAGTCAAGGAGAAGTTCCGGGAGGGATCGGCACCGGGGAGCTGTTTTTT.

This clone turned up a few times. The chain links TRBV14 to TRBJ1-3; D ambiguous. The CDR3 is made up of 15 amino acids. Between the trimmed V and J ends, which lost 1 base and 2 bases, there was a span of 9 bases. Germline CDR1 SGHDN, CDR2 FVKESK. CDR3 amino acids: CASSQGWGAGNTIYF. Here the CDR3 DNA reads TGTGCCAGCAGCCAAGGGTGGGGAGCTGGAAACACCATATATTTT. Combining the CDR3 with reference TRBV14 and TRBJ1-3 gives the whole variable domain EAGVTQFPSHSVIEKGQTVTLRCDPISGHDNLYWYRRVMGKEIKFLLHFVKESKQDESGMPNNRFLAERTGGTYSTLKVQPAELEDSGVYFCASSQGWGAGNTIYFGEGSWLTVV.

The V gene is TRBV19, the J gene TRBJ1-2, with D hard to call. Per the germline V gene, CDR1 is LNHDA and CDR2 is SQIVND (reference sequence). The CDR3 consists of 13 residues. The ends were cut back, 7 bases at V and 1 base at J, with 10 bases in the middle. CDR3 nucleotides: TGTGCCAGTATAGGCGAGGGTAACTATGGCTACACCTTC. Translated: CASIGEGNYGYTF.

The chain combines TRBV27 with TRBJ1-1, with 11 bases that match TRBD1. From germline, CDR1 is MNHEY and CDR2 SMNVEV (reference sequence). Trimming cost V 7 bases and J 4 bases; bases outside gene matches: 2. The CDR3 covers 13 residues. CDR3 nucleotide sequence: TGTGCCAGCAAAGGGACAGGGGGCACTGAAGCTTTCTTT. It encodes CASKGTGGTEAFF.

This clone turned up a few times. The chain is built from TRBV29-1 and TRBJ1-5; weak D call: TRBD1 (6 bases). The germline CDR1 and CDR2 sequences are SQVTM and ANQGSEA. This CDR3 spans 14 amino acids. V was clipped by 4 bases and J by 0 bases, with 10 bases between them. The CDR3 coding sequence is TGCAGCGTTGCGCAGGGGCATAGCAATCAGCCCCAGCATTTT. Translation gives CSVAQGHSNQPQHF.

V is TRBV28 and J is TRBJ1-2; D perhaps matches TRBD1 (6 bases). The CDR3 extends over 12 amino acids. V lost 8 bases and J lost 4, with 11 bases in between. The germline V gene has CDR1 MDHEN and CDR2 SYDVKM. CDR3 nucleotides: TGTGCCAGCCAGGACAGATTCTATGGCTACACCTTC. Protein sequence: CASQDRFYGYTF.

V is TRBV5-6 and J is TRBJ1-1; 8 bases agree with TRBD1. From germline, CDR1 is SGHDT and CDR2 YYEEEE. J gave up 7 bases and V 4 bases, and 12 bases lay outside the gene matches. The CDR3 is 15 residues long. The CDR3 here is CASSPWRDRRFEAFF. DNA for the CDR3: TGTGCCAGCAGCCCGTGGAGGGACAGGAGATTTGAAGCTTTCTTT.

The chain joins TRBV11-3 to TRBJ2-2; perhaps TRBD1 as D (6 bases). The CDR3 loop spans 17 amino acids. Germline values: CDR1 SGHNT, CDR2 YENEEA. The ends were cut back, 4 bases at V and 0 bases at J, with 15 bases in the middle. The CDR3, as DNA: TGTGCCAGCAGCTATAGAGTCACAGGGACGAACACCGGGGAGCTGTTTTTT. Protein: CASSYRVTGTNTGELFF.

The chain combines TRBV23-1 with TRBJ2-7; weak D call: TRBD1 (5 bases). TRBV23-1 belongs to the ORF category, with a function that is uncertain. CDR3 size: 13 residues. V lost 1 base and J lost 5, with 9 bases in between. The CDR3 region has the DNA TGCGCCAGCAGTCAATTCCTACAGGACGAGCAGTACTTC. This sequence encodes CASSQFLQDEQYF.

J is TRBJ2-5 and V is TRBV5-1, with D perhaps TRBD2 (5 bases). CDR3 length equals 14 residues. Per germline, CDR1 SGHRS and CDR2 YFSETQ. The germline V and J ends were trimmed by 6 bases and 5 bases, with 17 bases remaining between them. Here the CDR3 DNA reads TGCGCCAGCACCTCTGGGAGTAATGGTGAGACCCAGTACTTC. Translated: CASTSGSNGETQYF.

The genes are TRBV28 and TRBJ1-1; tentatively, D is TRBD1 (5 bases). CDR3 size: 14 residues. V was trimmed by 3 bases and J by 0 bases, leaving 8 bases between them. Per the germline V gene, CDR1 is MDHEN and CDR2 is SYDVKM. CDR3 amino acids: CASSLGLMNTEAFF. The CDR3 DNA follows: TGTGCCAGCAGTTTGGGGCTTATGAACACTGAAGCTTTCTTT.

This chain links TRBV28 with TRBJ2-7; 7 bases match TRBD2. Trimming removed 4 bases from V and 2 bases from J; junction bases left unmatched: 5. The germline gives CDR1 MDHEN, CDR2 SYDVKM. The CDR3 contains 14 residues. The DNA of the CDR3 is TGTGCCAGCAGTTACCCGGGGGGTGCCTACGAGCAGTACTTC. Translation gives CASSYPGGAYEQYF.